In this sample, the clone carrying this T cell receptor beta chain turned up many times. This entry belongs to a study of identical twins. MiXCR, applied by TCRdb to the 5' RACE reads, yields one record per CDR3 protein. This repertoire shows some 730,000 distinct CDR3 sequences, about 20% found once; its top ten account for 13%. Trimming took 5 bases from V and 4 from J, leaving 20 bases between them. This CDR3 region has 16 residues. Germline lookup yields CDR1 SGHRS and CDR2 YFSETQ. The sample also formed part of further work on T cells expressing NK-cell markers.

What was sequenced was PBMCs. The chain uses TRBV5-1 and TRBJ2-3; tentatively, D is TRBD1 (7 bases). This sequence originates from a woman between 18 and 29 years old in good health. The CDR3 sequence is CASRRSGGGQADTQYF. The CDR3 DNA sequence: TGCGCCAGCAGACGAAGTGGAGGGGGCCAGGCAGATACGCAGTATTTT.